Listed below are T cell receptor beta chains from one sample, sequenced in a study of beta chain features in type 1 diabetes. The data were produced by immunoSEQ multiplex PCR, yet TCRdb's version contains in-frame clones alone and is incomplete. Of 810,000 or so clones in the sample, about 17% are singletons; the top ten hold 0.023%. The sample consisted of naive CD4+ T cells from blood. All receptors derive from a woman between 18 and 29 years old in good health. CDR3s include the opening cysteine and the closing phenylalanine or tryptophan. The D gene is left open where the match is weak. Only some rows state a clone size, as once, few, many or a class for expanded clones.

>TRBJ1-2|TRBV7-6|TRBD1|.
TGTGCCAGCAGCCTCGAGACAGGGAGGTTGTATGGCTACACCTTC
CASSLETGRLYGYTF
>TRBJ2-7|TRBV7-2|.|.
TGTGCCAGCAGCTTAGCGGCCCAGGATTACGAGCAGTACTTC
CASSLAAQDYEQYF
>TRBJ1-1|TRBV7-9|TRBD1|.
TGTGCCAGCAGCGGCACAGGGGGGGCGATTACTACTGAAGCTTTCTTT
CASSGTGGAITTEAFF
>TRBJ1-2|TRBV12-5|TRBD1|few
TGTGCTAGTGGTTTTCGGACGAGCTCCGGGACAGGAGTCGGAGACAACTATGGCTACACCTTC
CASGFRTSSGTGVGDNYGYTF
>TRBJ1-5|TRBV7-9|.|.
TGTGCCAGCAGCTCGGATATCGGCTCCTATCCCCAGCATTTT
CASSSDIGSYPQHF
>TRBJ2-7|TRBV7-2|.|few
TGTGCCAGCAGCTTAGGGGTCTCCTACGAGCAGTACTTC
CASSLGVSYEQYF
>TRBJ2-1|TRBV4-3|TRBD1|few
TGCGCCAGCAGCCAAGACGGACAGGTCCCTGCGCGGTTCTTC
CASSQDGQVPARFF
>TRBJ2-2|TRBV7-9|.|few
TGTGCCAGCAGCTTCACAGGAATGAACACCGGGGAGCTGTTTTTT
CASSFTGMNTGELFF
>TRBJ1-2|TRBV19|TRBD1|few
TGTGCCAGTACCGCGGACAGGTTTTATGGCTACACCTTC
CASTADRFYGYTF
>TRBJ2-1|TRBV7-6|TRBD2|.
TGTGCCAGCAGCTTAGCTATGTCGGGAGGGGGCTACAATGAGCAGTTCTTC
CASSLAMSGGGYNEQFF
>TRBJ2-3|TRBV5-8|.|.
TGTGCCAGCAGCTGGCGGGTCCAACCTGCGTCTGCCCGACTCACAGATACGCAGTATTTT
CASSWRVQPASARLTDTQYF
>TRBJ2-1|TRBV25-1|.|few
TGTGCCAGCAGTGAACAGGGTGGAGGCTACAATGAGCAGTTCTTC
CASSEQGGGYNEQFF
>TRBJ2-7|TRBV6-6|.|few
TGTGCCAGCAGTTGGACATCATCGACGTCCGGGTACTTC
CASSWTSSTSGYF
>TRBJ1-1|TRBV7-2|.|.
TGTGCCAGCAGCTTAGGGGCAGGGTATGAAGCTTTCTTT
CASSLGAGYEAFF
>TRBJ2-1|TRBV27|.|.
TGTGCCAGCAGTTTATGGGGCCATGAGCAGTTCTTC
CASSLWGHEQFF
>TRBJ2-3|TRBV11-2|TRBD2|.
TGTGCCAGCACGAGGACTAGCGTAACCCTGGGCACAGATACGCAGTATTTT
CASTRTSVTLGTDTQYF
>TRBJ1-4|TRBV2|.|.
TGTGCCAGCAGTGAACGAGGACAGAATGAAAAACTGTTTTTT
CASSERGQNEKLFF
>TRBJ2-1|TRBV7-9|TRBD2|.
TGTGCCAGCAGCTTAGCGCGCCTAGCGGGACCCAATGAGCAGTTCTTC
CASSLARLAGPNEQFF
>TRBJ2-7|TRBV2|TRBD2|.
TGTGCCAGCAATTTCGGGACTAGCTGGAAGGTTATGGACGAGCAGTACTTC
CASNFGTSWKVMDEQYF
>TRBJ2-3|TRBV29-1|.|.
TGCAGCTCCCTCCAAGATACGCAGTATTTT
CSSLQDTQYF
>TRBJ1-2|TRBV28|TRBD1|.
TGTGCCAGCAACCCGACAGGGGCCTATGGCTACACCTTC
CASNPTGAYGYTF
>TRBJ2-7|TRBV7-8|TRBD2|.
TGTGCCAGCAGCTTCGGACTAGCGGGAGGGTACGAGCAGTACTTC
CASSFGLAGGYEQYF
>TRBJ2-7|TRBV18|TRBD2|few
TGTGCCAGCTCACTCGGGACTAGGTTGGGGAACTACGAGCAGTACTTC
CASSLGTRLGNYEQYF
>TRBJ2-3|TRBV7-3|.|few
TGTGCCAGCAGCCTGGGTAAAGTCGGTACGCAGTATTTT
CASSLGKVGTQYF
>TRBJ2-7|TRBV2|.|.
TGTGCCAGCGGGACCCTCTCCTACGAGCAGTACTTC
CASGTLSYEQYF
>TRBJ2-7|TRBV4-2|TRBD2|few
TGTGCCAGCAGCCGGGGACTAGCGGGAGCAGCCTACGAGCAGTACTTC
CASSRGLAGAAYEQYF
>TRBJ1-5|TRBV25-1|.|.
TGTGCCAGCAGTGACCAGGGCAATCAGCCCCAGCATTTT
CASSDQGNQPQHF
>TRBJ2-5|TRBV7-6|.|.
TGTGCCAGCAGCCCACTCGGGGGCTCGGAGACCCAGTACTTC
CASSPLGGSETQYF
>TRBJ1-2|TRBV15|.|few
TGTGCCACCAGCGCGTGGCCCGGGTCCAACACCGGCTACACCTTC
CATSAWPGSNTGYTF
>TRBJ1-1|TRBV10-3|TRBD1|.
TGTGCCATCAGGGACAGGGAAAGCGCTGAAGCTTTCTTT
CAIRDRESAEAFF
>TRBJ2-2|TRBV5-1|.|.
TGCGCCAGCAGCTTGGCCGGCGGGGTAGGGACCGGGGAGCTGTTTTTT
CASSLAGGVGTGELFF
>TRBJ1-2|TRBV18|.|once
TGTGCCAGCTCACCAGCAGTGGCCCCAAGGCGCTATGGCTACACCTTC
CASSPAVAPRRYGYTF